The 8 T cell receptor beta chains in this list originate from one sample, sequenced in a study of cytomegalovirus exposure and HLA in healthy donors (dated by TCRdb to the late 2010s). Library method: the immunoSEQ multiplex PCR assay. The multiplex PCR relied on a mix of 60 forward primers for TCR Vbeta segments and 13 reverse primers for TCR Jbeta segments. TCRdb stores this immuneACCESS table with in-frame sequences only. Part of the clones is absent; in the studies checked, under half of the shortfall reflects unresolved V genes, and no reason is known for the rest. The table for this sample lists 30,000 to 40,000 clones. The biggest ten clones account for around 10% of the sample. Sequenced sample: PBMCs. These receptors were collected from a man aged 40-55 years in good health and CMV-seropositive.

This chain joins TRBV6-6 and TRBJ2-3, with a tentative D call TRBD1 (6 bases). With 11 bases removed from V and 1 base from J, the gap between germline ends came to 16 bases. The length of the CDR3 is 14 residues. Looked up from germline, CDR1 is MNHNY and CDR2 is SVGAGI (reference sequence). CDR3 DNA: TGTGCCGGGGGCTCAAGGTATGGCACAGATACGCAGTATTTT. The encoded protein is CAGGSRYGTDTQYF.

The chain recombines TRBV9 with TRBJ2-1, with D possibly being TRBD2 (6 bases). CDR3 length: 15 residues. Looked up from germline, CDR1 is SGDLS and CDR2 is YYNGEE. V was clipped by 0 bases and J by 4 bases, with 11 bases between them. The CDR3 nucleotides are TGTGCCAGCAGCGTAGCGGGAGCAGAGTACAATGAGCAGTTCTTC. It codes for CASSVAGAEYNEQFF.

The V and J genes are TRBV30 and TRBJ2-1; TRBD2 matches 8 bases. This CDR3 region has 15 residues. In germline, CDR1 is GTSNPN, CDR2 SVGIG (reference sequence). After removal of 4 bases from V and 6 bases from J, the junction contained 11 bases not matched to a gene. Here the CDR3 reads CAWKLAGGPANEQFF. The CDR3, as DNA: TGTGCCTGGAAGTTGGCGGGAGGACCTGCCAATGAGCAGTTCTTC. The variable domain in full, with the rest retrieved from reference TRBV30 and TRBJ2-1, is SQTIHQWPATLVQPVGSPLSLECTVEGTSNPNLYWYRQAAGRGLQLLFYSVGIGQISSEVPQNLSASRPQDRQFILSSKKLLLSDSGFYLCAWKLAGGPANEQFFGPGTRLTVL.

This chain joins TRBV2 and TRBJ2-2, with 10 bases matching TRBD1. This CDR3 region has 13 residues. The V and J ends lost 11 bases and 3 bases, in that order; junction bases with no gene match: 3. Germline-derived CDR1 and CDR2 are SNHLY and FYNNEI. The CDR3, as DNA: TGTGCCGGGACAGGGGCGGACACCGGGGAGCTGTTTTTT. Translated: CAGTGADTGELFF.

V is TRBV7-9 and J is TRBJ2-5; 7 bases are shared with TRBD2. CDR1 SEHNR and CDR2 FQNEAQ come from the germline V gene (reference sequence). The CDR3 is made up of 15 amino acids. Trimming cost V 5 bases and J 2 bases; bases outside gene matches: 8. The CDR3 protein is CASSRQRGIQETQYF. CDR3 in DNA: TGTGCCAGCAGCCGGCAGCGGGGCATACAAGAGACCCAGTACTTC.

This sequence joins TRBV2 and TRBJ1-4; D ambiguous. Trimming pared 3 bases from V and 8 bases from J, leaving 10 bases between. The CDR3 is made up of 13 amino acids. CDR1 and CDR2 (germline): SNHLY, FYNNEI. CDR3 DNA: TGTGCCAGCAGTGAGGGTAGAGGCGAAAAACTGTTTTTT. Protein sequence: CASSEGRGEKLFF.

This chain connects TRBV6-5 to TRBJ2-3; 9 nucleotides line up with TRBD2. This CDR3 has 14 amino acids. J was trimmed by 1 base and V by 6 bases; bases with no gene match: 2. From germline, CDR1 is MNHEY and CDR2 SVGAGI. CDR3 sequence reads: CASSRLAGTDTQYF. The CDR3, as DNA: TGTGCCAGCAGCCGACTAGCGGGCACAGATACGCAGTATTTT.

The DNA of the CDR3 is TGCGCCAGCAGCCACTGGACTAGCGATAGCACAGATACGCAGTATTTT. Translation: CASSHWTSDSTDTQYF. The rearrangement joins TRBV4-1 to TRBJ2-3; 9 nucleotides align to TRBD2. Germline trimming cut 3 bases from V and 0 bases from J; bases unmatched to any gene: 4. Germline assignment: CDR1 MGHRA and CDR2 YSYEKL. This CDR3 comprises 16 residues.